The 10 T cell receptor beta chains listed next were all sequenced from one sample in a study of response to subunit inactivated influenza vaccine. Via MiXCR, TCRdb re-called the RT-PCR reads, giving one row per CDR3 protein. This sample yields about 830,000 distinct CDR3 sequences, of which around 18% are seen a single time; approximately 11% belongs to the top ten. The input for sequencing was PBMCs from blood, taken 5 days after vaccination. Receptor source: a man aged 50 to 60 who received an inactivated influenza vaccine.

The sample holds many counts of this clonotype. V usage is TRBV20-1 and J usage is TRBJ2-3; D uncertain. The V gene's germline CDR1 is DFQATT and CDR2 SNEGSKA (reference sequence). Deletions cut 5 bases from V and 2 bases from J, with 14 bases between. This CDR3 is 14 amino acids long. CDR3 loop: CSASDGVYTDTQYF. The CDR3 region has the DNA TGCAGTGCTTCCGACGGCGTCTACACAGATACGCAGTATTTT.

This chain uses TRBV12-3 or TRBV12-4 with TRBJ1-5; D not certain. The CDR3 spans 14 residues. Trimming pared 5 bases from V and 2 bases from J, leaving 10 bases between. The CDR3 region is CASSTGRGNQPQHF. CDR3 DNA sequence: TGTGCCAGCAGTACCGGACGGGGCAATCAGCCCCAGCATTTT.

The chain carries TRBV11-1 and TRBJ1-6, with 9 bases lining up with TRBD1. The ends lost 5 bases at V and 0 bases at J; junction bases unmatched: 8. The CDR3 consists of 18 residues. CDR1 is SGHAT, CDR2 FQDESV, per germline (reference sequence). CDR3 nucleotide sequence: TGTGCCAGCAGCACGGGACAGGGTATGAGCTCCTATAATTCACCCCTCCACTTT. Amino acid sequence: CASSTGQGMSSYNSPLHF. The variable domain in full, completed from reference TRBV11-1 and TRBJ1-6, reads EAEVAQSPRYKITEKSQAVAFWCDPISGHATLYWYRQILGQGPELLVQFQDESVVDDSQLPKDRFSAERLKGVDSTLKIQPAELGDSAMYLCASSTGQGMSSYNSPLHFGNGTRLTVT.

This clonotype was observed a few times. The chain employs TRBV20-1 and TRBJ2-5, with D hard to call. V was trimmed by 6 bases and J by 3 bases, leaving 5 bases between them. The CDR3 loop spans 10 amino acids. CDR1 is DFQATT and CDR2 is SNEGSKA in the germline V gene (reference sequence). The CDR3 is CSAYEETQYF. Here the CDR3 DNA reads TGCAGTGCGTACGAAGAGACCCAGTACTTC.

The CDR3 bases are TGTGCCATCAGCCACTCCTACAATGAGCAGTTCTTC. This codes for CAISHSYNEQFF. This sequence joins TRBV10-3 and TRBJ2-1, with unresolved D. This CDR3 comprises 12 residues. Germline V gene data show CDR1 as ENHRY and CDR2 as SYGVKD. The V end lost 6 bases, the J end lost 0 bases, and 3 bases lay between the germline ends.

This clonotype was counted between two and nine times. The J gene is TRBJ2-7, the V gene TRBV7-2; 9 positions agree with TRBD1. With 3 bases clipped from V and 3 bases from J, the junction kept 6 bases outside the gene matches. This CDR3 is built from 15 residues. The germline gives CDR1 SGHTA, CDR2 FQGNSA. This chain's CDR3 is CASSLRTGANYEQYF. The CDR3 DNA follows: TGTGCCAGCAGCTTGAGGACAGGGGCTAACTACGAGCAGTACTTC.

This clonotype was seen at least ten times. The chain is built from TRBV20-1 and TRBJ2-3, with TRBD2 identical over 11 bases. Per germline, CDR1 DFQATT and CDR2 SNEGSKA (reference sequence). The CDR3 contains 15 residues. V trimming: 0 bases; J trimming: 3 bases; junction bases outside the gene matches: 2. CDR3 bases: TGCAGTGCTAGAGAACTAGCGGGAGCAACAGATACGCAGTATTTT. This translates into CSARELAGATDTQYF.

V usage is TRBV28 and J usage is TRBJ2-4; no clear D. V gave up 2 bases and J gave up 0 bases, with 11 bases separating them. This CDR3 contains 16 residues. Germline CDR1 MDHEN, CDR2 SYDVKM. CDR3 bases: TGTGCCAGCAGTTTAGACCTCCGGTTAGCCAAAAACATTCAGTACTTC. This sequence encodes CASSLDLRLAKNIQYF.

This chain joins TRBV4-3 and TRBJ1-2; D is unresolved. Germline V gene lookup returns CDR1 LGHNA and CDR2 YSLEER. This CDR3 region has 13 residues. Between the trimmed V and J ends, which lost 3 bases and 1 base, there was a span of 6 bases. As DNA, the CDR3 is TGCGCCAGCAGCCACGGGGTTAACTATGGCTACACCTTC. Translation: CASSHGVNYGYTF.

This clonotype has only a few counts. Written as DNA, the CDR3 is TGTGCCAGCACCAATACAGGGGCGGGGGAGCAGTACTTC. It codes for CASTNTGAGEQYF. The chain recombines TRBV12-3 or TRBV12-4 with TRBJ2-7; TRBD1 is a possible D gene (7 bases). V was shortened by 7 bases and J by 7 bases, with 17 bases between the two germline ends. This CDR3 has 13 residues.